A single sample is the source of the 26 T cell receptor beta chains below, sequenced in a study of cytomegalovirus exposure and HLA in healthy donors. Primers: 60 Vbeta forward and 13 Jbeta reverse. Profiled with immunoSEQ multiplex PCR; TCRdb holds only in-frame clones, not every one. In total, the table holds 150,000 or so clones. The sample comprised PBMCs. The receptors originated from a woman aged 60-70 years in good health and CMV-seronegative.

The CDR3 nucleotides are TGTGCCAGCAGTTACACGAGGGGGACTGAAGCTTTCTTT. This gives the protein CASSYTRGTEAFF. The chain recombines TRBV6-5 with TRBJ1-1; D perhaps matches TRBD1 (6 bases). In germline, CDR1 is MNHEY, CDR2 SVGAGI. Trimming took off 2 bases at V and 5 bases at J, with 9 bases between the two ends. The CDR3 contains 13 residues.

The chain is built from TRBV15 and TRBJ2-5; 8 nucleotides line up with TRBD2. The J segment lost 0 bases and the V segment lost 0 bases, leaving 12 bases of the junction unmatched. CDR1 is LNHNV and CDR2 is YYDKDF in the germline V gene (reference sequence). The CDR3 consists of 19 residues. CDR3 sequence: CATSRDSAGVNAYQETQYF. CDR3 coding DNA: TGTGCCACCAGCAGAGATTCAGCGGGAGTAAACGCTTACCAAGAGACCCAGTACTTC. Filled out from reference TRBV15 and TRBJ2-5, the complete variable domain reads DAMVIQNPRYQVTQFGKPVTLSCSQTLNHNVMYWYQQKSSQAPKLLFHYYDKDFNNEADTPDNFQSRRPNTSFCFLDIRSPGLGDTAMYLCATSRDSAGVNAYQETQYFGPGTRLLVL.

The V gene is TRBV5-1, the J gene TRBJ2-3; a possible D gene is TRBD2 (6 bases). The CDR3 runs 18 residues. V was trimmed by 1 base and J by 2 bases, leaving 20 bases between them. Germline V lookup: CDR1 SGHRS, CDR2 YFSETQ. The CDR3 here is CASSLSSAEIPNTDTQYF. CDR3 DNA sequence: TGCGCCAGCAGCTTGTCTAGCGCGGAGATTCCCAACACAGATACGCAGTATTTT. Filled out from reference TRBV5-1 and TRBJ2-3, the complete variable domain reads KAGVTQTPRYLIKTRGQQVTLSCSPISGHRSVSWYQQTPGQGLQFLFEYFSETQRNKGNFPGRFSGRQFSNSRSEMNVSTLELGDSALYLCASSLSSAEIPNTDTQYFGPGTRLTVL.

This sequence joins TRBV9 and TRBJ2-1; 9 positions match TRBD2. This CDR3 spans 17 amino acids. With 3 bases clipped from V and 0 bases from J, the junction kept 7 bases outside the gene matches. CDR1 SGDLS and CDR2 YYNGEE come from the germline V gene. CDR3 residues: CASSAQGRGGSYNEQFF. As DNA, the CDR3 is TGTGCCAGCAGCGCCCAGGGGCGGGGGGGCTCCTACAATGAGCAGTTCTTC.

The V and J genes are TRBV4-1 and TRBJ2-3, with unresolved D. V dropped 0 bases and J dropped 5 bases, with 6 bases sitting between them. The germline V gene encodes CDR1 MGHRA and CDR2 YSYEKL. The CDR3 is 13 residues long. The CDR3 loop reads CASSQERVDTQYF. CDR3 DNA sequence: TGCGCCAGCAGCCAAGAACGCGTAGATACGCAGTATTTT.

The chain joins TRBV10-3 to TRBJ1-3; D perhaps matches TRBD1 (5 bases). V lost 1 base to trimming and J lost 0 bases, with 10 bases between them. The CDR3 extends over 16 amino acids. Germline V gives CDR1 ENHRY, CDR2 SYGVKD. The DNA of the CDR3 is TGTGCCATCAGTGAGTGGGGGGATTCCTCTGGAAACACCATATATTTT. It specifies CAISEWGDSSGNTIYF.

The chain links TRBV6-6 to TRBJ1-1; the D gene is possibly TRBD1 (6 bases). V dropped 7 bases and J dropped 6 bases, with 15 bases sitting between them. The CDR3 is 13 amino acids. Germline V gives CDR1 MNHNY, CDR2 SVGAGI (reference sequence). The CDR3 nucleotides are TGTGCCAGCATTGCAACAGGGATCCCTGAAGCTTTCTTT. Translating it yields CASIATGIPEAFF.

The rearrangement uses TRBV29-1 and TRBJ2-3; D ambiguous. The CDR3 totals 13 residues. CDR1 SQVTM and CDR2 ANQGSEA come from the germline V gene. V was clipped by 4 bases and J by 2 bases, with 10 bases between them. The CDR3 reads CSVAGSLTDTQYF. The CDR3 DNA follows: TGCAGCGTTGCGGGTAGTCTCACAGATACGCAGTATTTT.

The CDR3 protein is CASSLRQGSTDTQYF. In DNA form, the CDR3 reads TGTGCCAGTAGCCTACGACAGGGTAGCACAGATACGCAGTATTTT. The J gene is TRBJ2-3, the V gene TRBV19; TRBD1 matches 7 bases. This CDR3 comprises 15 residues. Germline loops: CDR1 LNHDA, CDR2 SQIVND (reference sequence). J gave up 0 bases and V 6 bases, and 6 bases lay outside the gene matches.

CDR3 nucleotide sequence: TGTGCCAGCAGCTTCGGGCAGGGCCTACAGCCCCAGCATTTT. Its protein is CASSFGQGLQPQHF. The chain is built from TRBV7-2 and TRBJ1-5; a weak D match, TRBD1 (5 bases). The CDR3 runs 14 residues. CDR1 SGHTA and CDR2 FQGNSA come from the germline V gene. Trimming pared 3 bases from V and 7 bases from J, leaving 13 bases between.

The chain carries TRBV4-2 and TRBJ1-3; D uncertain. V shed 4 bases and J shed 0 bases, with 13 bases lying between them. This CDR3 contains 16 residues. Germline assignment: CDR1 LGHNA and CDR2 YNFKEQ. The CDR3 here is CASSPYSSLSGNTIYF. The CDR3 DNA reads TGTGCCAGCAGCCCTTATTCCAGTCTCTCTGGAAACACCATATATTTT.

Of note for this clone: This sample includes further DNA sequences coding for the same CDR3. The V call is TRBV6-5, the J call TRBJ1-6; D remains ambiguous. Germline CDR1 and CDR2: MNHEY and SVGAGI. The length of the CDR3 is 15 residues. V lost 5 bases, J lost 0 bases, and 8 bases lay in between. This chain's CDR3 is CASSLLSSYNSPLHF. CDR3 bases: TGTGCCAGCAGTCTCCTTTCCTCCTATAATTCACCCCTCCACTTT.

This chain uses TRBV12-2 with TRBJ1-5; whether TRBD1, the table's D call, matches the DNA was not checked. TRBV12-2 is flagged as a pseudogene. The CDR3 loop spans 15 amino acids. CDR3 DNA: TGTGCAAGTCGCCCTCTCCCAGGGAACAATCAGCCCCAGCATTTT. Its protein product is CASRPLPGNNQPQHF.

This chain joins TRBV28 and TRBJ2-1, with D perhaps matching TRBD2 (6 bases). CDR3 length: 12 residues. V was pared by 11 bases and J by 4 bases, with 12 bases between. Germline values: CDR1 MDHEN, CDR2 SYDVKM. CDR3 in amino acids: CAVCSGYNEQFF. The CDR3 coding sequence is TGTGCCGTTTGTAGCGGTTACAATGAGCAGTTCTTC.

The rearrangement links TRBV9 to TRBJ2-5; 7 nucleotides align to TRBD1. Germline CDR1 SGDLS, CDR2 YYNGEE. The junction had 5 bases not matched to a gene; V was cut back by 1 base and J by 5 bases. The CDR3 is 14 amino acids. The CDR3: CASSVPQGDETQYF. The CDR3, as DNA: TGTGCCAGCAGCGTACCCCAGGGGGACGAGACCCAGTACTTC.

The rearrangement links TRBV7-9 to TRBJ2-7, with D perhaps matching TRBD2 (6 bases). The V gene's germline CDR1 is SEHNR and CDR2 FQNEAQ (reference sequence). This CDR3 region has 14 residues. Trimming took 7 bases from V and 3 from J, leaving 16 bases between them. Written as DNA, the CDR3 is TGTGCCAGCACCATCGCGGGAACTAACTACGAGCAGTACTTC. Translated: CASTIAGTNYEQYF. Drawing the rest from reference TRBV7-9 and TRBJ2-7, the complete variable domain is DTGVSQNPRHKITKRGQNVTFRCDPISEHNRLYWYRQTLGQGPEFLTYFQNEAQLEKSRLLSDRFSAERPKGSFSTLEIQRTEQGDSAMYLCASTIAGTNYEQYFGPGTRLTVT.

The chain uses TRBV11-3 and TRBJ1-6; D gene uncertain. The CDR3 length is 13 residues. Trimming removed 4 bases at V and 9 bases at J, with 10 bases between. In germline, CDR1 is SGHNT, CDR2 YENEEA. CDR3 region: CASSSVSGSPLHF. Written as DNA, the CDR3 is TGTGCCAGCAGCTCCGTAAGCGGTTCACCCCTCCACTTT.

The chain links TRBV19 to TRBJ2-3; tentatively, D is TRBD2 (5 bases). The germline CDR1 and CDR2 sequences are LNHDA and SQIVND (reference sequence). V lost 7 bases and J lost 4, with 15 bases in between. This CDR3 region has 14 residues. The CDR3 is CASKSLRESDTQYF. The DNA of the CDR3 is TGTGCCAGTAAGTCGCTTCGGGAATCAGATACGCAGTATTTT.

This CDR3 reads CASSDEAGTYNEQFF. The CDR3 nucleotides are TGTGCCAGCAGTGACGAAGCGGGGACCTACAATGAGCAGTTCTTC. The V gene is TRBV6-4, the J gene TRBJ2-1; 7 bases map to TRBD2. The CDR3 is made up of 15 amino acids. V lost 2 bases and J lost 2; bases outside the gene matches: 3. Per germline, CDR1 MRHNA and CDR2 SNTAGT.

The J gene is TRBJ1-3, the V gene TRBV2; 9 nucleotides match TRBD1. CDR3 length: 13 amino acids. The V segment lost 8 bases and the J segment 2 bases; nucleotides outside the gene matches: 1. Looked up from germline, CDR1 is SNHLY and CDR2 is FYNNEI. Written as DNA, the CDR3 is TGTGCCAGCCGGACAGGGGCTGGAAACACCATATATTTT. Amino acid sequence: CASRTGAGNTIYF.

The V call is TRBV6-4, the J call TRBJ2-1; D uncertain. This CDR3 comprises 14 residues. V was trimmed by 2 bases and J by 9 bases, leaving 14 bases between them. Germline V gene lookup returns CDR1 MRHNA and CDR2 SNTAGT. The CDR3 DNA sequence: TGTGCCAGCAGTGACGGCCCCGACCTAGGTGAGCAGTTCTTC. Its protein is CASSDGPDLGEQFF.

This rearrangement joins TRBV5-4 to TRBJ2-3; possibly TRBD1 for D (5 bases). Trimming shortened V by 4 bases and J by 4 bases, and 13 bases separated the two germline ends. The CDR3 spans 14 residues. The germline V gene encodes CDR1 SGHNT and CDR2 YYREEE (reference sequence). CDR3 protein: CASSPAGSSDTQYF. CDR3 DNA sequence: TGTGCCAGCAGCCCCGCAGGGTCCTCAGATACGCAGTATTTT.

This chain uses TRBV10-3 with TRBJ2-5, with 7 positions matching TRBD1. CDR1 is ENHRY, CDR2 SYGVKD, per germline. The trim removed 11 bases at V and 1 base at J, leaving 7 bases unmatched. The CDR3 spans 13 residues. CDR3 region: CASSTGLQETQYF. DNA of the CDR3: TGTGCCTCCTCGACAGGGCTCCAAGAGACCCAGTACTTC.

The V call is TRBV7-9, the J call TRBJ2-7; 11 bases map to TRBD2. This CDR3 is 16 amino acids long. Germline-derived CDR1 and CDR2 are SEHNR and FQNEAQ (reference sequence). Germline trimming cut 1 base from V and 1 base from J; bases unmatched to any gene: 3. CDR3: CASSLVAGGVSYEQYF. The CDR3 DNA is TGTGCCAGCAGCTTAGTAGCGGGAGGGGTTTCCTACGAGCAGTACTTC.

The chain has TRBV9 and TRBJ1-3, with 9 bases that match TRBD1. The CDR3 is 18 residues long. Trimming removed 2 bases from V and 4 bases from J; junction bases left unmatched: 13. The germline gives CDR1 SGDLS, CDR2 YYNGEE. The CDR3 sequence: CASSVAGQGLGGGNTIYF. The DNA of the CDR3 is TGTGCCAGCAGCGTGGCAGGACAGGGGCTGGGGGGAGGAAACACCATATATTTT. Based on the CDR3 plus reference TRBV9 and TRBJ1-3, the full variable domain is DSGVTQTPKHLITATGQRVTLRCSPRSGDLSVYWYQQSLDQGLQFLIQYYNGEERAKGNILERFSAQQFPDLHSELNLSSLELGDSALYFCASSVAGQGLGGGNTIYFGEGSWLTVV.

For this clone: At the DNA level, this CDR3 is encoded by other sequences in the same sample as well. The V gene is TRBV15, the J gene TRBJ2-2; weak D call: TRBD2 (5 bases). Trimming shortened V by 0 bases and J by 5 bases, and 7 bases separated the two germline ends. Germline CDR1 and CDR2: LNHNV and YYDKDF (reference sequence). This CDR3 comprises 14 residues. CDR3 region: CATSRDPGTGELFF. The CDR3, as DNA: TGTGCCACCAGCAGAGATCCGGGGACCGGGGAGCTGTTTTTT.